Here is one T cell receptor (beta chain) with its context. Its target is not known. The CDR3 is 14 residues long. Germline V gene lookup returns CDR1 ENHRY and CDR2 SYGVKD. The V segment lost 6 bases and the J segment 4 bases; nucleotides outside the gene matches: 4. At collection, donors were nominally healthy, but unrecorded immune exposures were probable. This entry comes from a study of cytomegalovirus exposure and HLA in healthy donors. Vbeta (60) and Jbeta (13) primers were used in the PCR. In the authors' workflow: Among the unique TCR beta chains that a later analysis counted, about 85 million in all, about 10 million were shared. TCRdb keeps only in-frame clones here, not all; method: immunoSEQ multiplex PCR. Clone size and the V and J calls come from that table; the DNA yielded D and trimming. The profile shows approximately 170,000 clones, roughly 79% of them singletons. Regarding the study as a whole: Cytomegalovirus-associated status was assigned to about 170 TCR beta chains. Most TCR beta V segments were productive about 90% or about 30% of the time in an earlier analysis.

This receptor was identified in a man aged 35-49 years in good health and CMV-seronegative. The rearrangement links TRBV10-3 to TRBJ1-4, with 8 bases that match TRBD1. Sequencing was done on a sample of PBMCs. Here the CDR3 DNA reads TGTGCCATCAGGGGGACAGGTGGTAATGAAAAACTGTTTTTT. Translating gives CAIRGTGGNEKLFF.